This entry concerns a single TCR beta chain. The antigen is not known. Each TRB cDNA library was prepared by 5' RACE (with UMI labels). TCRdb reprocessed the 5' RACE reads and reports one entry per CDR3 protein, with no DNA. In all, the sample yields approximately 96,000 distinct CDR3 sequences. The sample comes from a study of CXCR3-negative and CXCR3-positive naive CD8 T cells. Study-wide results and caveats: Naive subsets had comparable surface CD5; TCR strength was inferred from TRB CDR3 properties. The TRBV-TRBJ usage of naive CXCR3-negative and CXCR3-positive cells was similar, but that of memory cells differed. CXCR3-positive naive cells carried more hydrophobic TRB CDR3s than CXCR3-negative ones.

The sequencing input was naive CXCR3+ CD8+ T cells from blood. Documented subset: CD45RO-CCR7+CD27+CD95- naive CD8+ T cells expressing CXCR3 (TNR3+). This TCR was recovered from a human donor in good health. Some clones in this sample may be carry-over from other donors' samples.

The CDR3 loop reads CASSSPGTSIDTQYF. The chain uses TRBV7-3 and TRBJ2-3; with no DNA, the TCRdb D assignment of TRBD1 cannot be verified. The CDR3 runs 15 residues. The germline V gene encodes CDR1 SGHTA and CDR2 FQGTGA.